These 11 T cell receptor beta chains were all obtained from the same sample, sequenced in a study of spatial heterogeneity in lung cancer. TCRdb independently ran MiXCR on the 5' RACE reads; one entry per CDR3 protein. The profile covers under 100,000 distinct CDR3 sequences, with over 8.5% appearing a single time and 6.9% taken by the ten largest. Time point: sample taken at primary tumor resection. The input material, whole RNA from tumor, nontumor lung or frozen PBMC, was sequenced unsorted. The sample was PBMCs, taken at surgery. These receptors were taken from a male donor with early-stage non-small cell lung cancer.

CDR3 loop: CASSLEAQGQSYGYTF. Written as DNA, the CDR3 is TGCGCCAGCAGCTTAGAGGCCCAGGGACAGAGCTATGGCTACACCTTC. V usage is TRBV5-1 and J usage is TRBJ1-2; 7 nucleotides agree with TRBD1. V trimming: 2 bases; J trimming: 4 bases; junction bases outside the gene matches: 11. Germline CDR1 and CDR2: SGHRS and YFSETQ. The CDR3 has 16 residues.

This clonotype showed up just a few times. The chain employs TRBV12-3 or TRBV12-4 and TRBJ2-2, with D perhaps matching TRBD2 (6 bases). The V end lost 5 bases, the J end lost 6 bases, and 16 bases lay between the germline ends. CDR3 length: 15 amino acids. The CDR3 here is CASSPSGARAGELFF. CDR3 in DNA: TGTGCCAGCAGTCCCTCGGGAGCAAGGGCCGGGGAGCTGTTTTTT.

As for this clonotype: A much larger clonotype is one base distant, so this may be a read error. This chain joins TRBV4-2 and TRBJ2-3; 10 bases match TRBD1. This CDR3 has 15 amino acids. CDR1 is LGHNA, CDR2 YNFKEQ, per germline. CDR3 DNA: TGTGCCGGCAGCCAGACAGGGGGCGATCCAGATACGCAGTATTTT. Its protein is CAGSQTGGDPDTQYF.

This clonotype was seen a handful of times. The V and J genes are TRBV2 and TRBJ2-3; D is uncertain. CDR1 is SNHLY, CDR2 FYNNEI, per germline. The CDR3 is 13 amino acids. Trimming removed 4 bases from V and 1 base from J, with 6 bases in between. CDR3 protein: CASSVGGTDTQYF. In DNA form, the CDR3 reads TGTGCCAGCAGTGTAGGCGGCACAGATACGCAGTATTTT.

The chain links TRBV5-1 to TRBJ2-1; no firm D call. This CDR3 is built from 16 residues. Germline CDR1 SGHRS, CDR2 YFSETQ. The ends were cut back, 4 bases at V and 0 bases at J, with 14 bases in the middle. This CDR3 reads CASSPLERLSYNEQFF. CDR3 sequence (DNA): TGCGCCAGCAGCCCCCTGGAGCGTCTCTCCTACAATGAGCAGTTCTTC.

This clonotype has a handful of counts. The CDR3 reads CSAREDRDRYSNQPQHF. Written as DNA, the CDR3 is TGCAGTGCTAGGGAGGACAGGGACCGTTATAGCAATCAGCCCCAGCATTTT. The chain has TRBV20-1 and TRBJ1-5, with 8 bases matching TRBD1. V shed 3 bases and J 0 bases; nucleotides not matched to a gene: 10. In germline, CDR1 is DFQATT, CDR2 SNEGSKA (reference sequence). There are 17 residues in the CDR3.

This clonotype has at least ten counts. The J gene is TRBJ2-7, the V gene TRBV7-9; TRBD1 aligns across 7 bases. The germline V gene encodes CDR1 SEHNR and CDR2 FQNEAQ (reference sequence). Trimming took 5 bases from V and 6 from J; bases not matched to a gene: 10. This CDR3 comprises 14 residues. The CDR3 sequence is CASSATGTVGEQYF. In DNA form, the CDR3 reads TGTGCCAGCAGCGCGACCGGGACAGTAGGCGAGCAGTACTTC.

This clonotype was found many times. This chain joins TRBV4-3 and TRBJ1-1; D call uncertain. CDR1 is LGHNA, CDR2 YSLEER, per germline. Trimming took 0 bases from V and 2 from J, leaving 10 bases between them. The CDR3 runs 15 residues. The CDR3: CASSQDRAGNTEAFF. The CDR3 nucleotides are TGCGCCAGCAGCCAAGATAGGGCGGGAAACACTGAAGCTTTCTTT.

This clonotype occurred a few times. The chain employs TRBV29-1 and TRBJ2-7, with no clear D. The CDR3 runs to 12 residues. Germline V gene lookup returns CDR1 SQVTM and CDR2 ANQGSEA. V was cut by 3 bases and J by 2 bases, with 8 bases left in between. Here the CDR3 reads CSVEEGTYEQYF. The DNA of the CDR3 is TGCAGCGTTGAGGAAGGGACCTACGAGCAGTACTTC.

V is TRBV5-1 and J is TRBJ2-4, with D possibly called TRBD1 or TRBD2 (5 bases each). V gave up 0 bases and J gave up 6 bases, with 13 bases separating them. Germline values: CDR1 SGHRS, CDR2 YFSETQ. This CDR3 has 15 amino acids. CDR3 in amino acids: CASSLGDQIGNIQYF. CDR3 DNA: TGCGCCAGCAGCTTGGGGGACCAGATAGGAAACATTCAGTACTTC.

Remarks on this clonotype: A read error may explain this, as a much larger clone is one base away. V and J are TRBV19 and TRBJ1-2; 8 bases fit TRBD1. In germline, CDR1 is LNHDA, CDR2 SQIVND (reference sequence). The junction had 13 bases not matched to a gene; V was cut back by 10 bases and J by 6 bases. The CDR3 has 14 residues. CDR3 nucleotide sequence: TGTGCCAATAGCCGTGGACAGGGCTGGGATGGCTACACCTTC. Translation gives CANSRGQGWDGYTF.